This T cell receptor (beta chain) comes out of a study of T cell changes during pregnancy in multiple sclerosis. Clones were read by immunoSEQ multiplex PCR, and TCRdb kept only the in-frame ones, dropping some. This table holds about 67,000 clones, about nine tenths found once. The junction had 4 bases not matched to a gene; V was cut back by 6 bases and J by 2 bases. This CDR3 region has 14 residues. Germline CDR1 and CDR2: MDHEN and SYDVKM. This sequence originates from a female donor with multiple sclerosis, enrolled in a pregnancy study. The starting material was peripheral blood, obtained in the second trimester of pregnancy. This sequence joins TRBV28 and TRBJ2-7; the match to TRBD2 covers 10 bases. In DNA, the CDR3 is TGTGCCAGCAGACGGACTAGCGGCCCCTACGAGCAGTACTTC. Translated, it gives CASRRTSGPYEQYF.